The entry that follows covers one TCR beta chain sequence. CDR1 is LNHDA, CDR2 SQIVND, per germline (reference sequence). The CDR3 is 16 residues long. With 6 bases removed from V and 0 bases from J, the gap between germline ends came to 16 bases. The data stem from a study of blood T cell repertoires in COVID-19. Across the study: Spain, Italy and the United States supplied samples that represented acute and convalescent COVID-19.

Libraries were prepared by immunoSEQ multiplex PCR; TCRdb keeps only in-frame clonotypes and omits some of them. The sample lists 150,000 to 200,000 clones; 80% to 85% were seen once. The Seattle patients, enrolled during active infection, were followed longitudinally. The sequencing input was peripheral blood. The sequence was obtained from a woman in her seventies with COVID-19, enrolled during active disease. The chain is built from TRBV19 and TRBJ2-3; D may be TRBD2 (6 bases). CDR3: CASRPGLGTSTDTQYF. CDR3 DNA sequence: TGTGCCAGTAGACCGGGACTCGGTACTAGCACAGATACGCAGTATTTT.